This is a list of T cell receptor beta chains from one sample in a study of shared clonotypes between healthy human individuals. TCRdb's table, derived via immunoSEQ multiplex PCR, lists solely in-frame clones and lacks some. Of 2,100,000 or so clones detected, 90% to 96% appear once; the ten largest clones hold around 0.13%. Sequenced input: naive CD4+ T cells sorted from blood. The receptors were gathered from a man between 18 and 35 years old in good health. Both conserved end residues are part of each CDR3. D genes are given only for firm matches. Size is stated for part of the rows, as once, few or many counts, or as a class when the clone is expanded.

j_call v_call clone_size d_call cdr3_nt cdr3_aa
TRBJ2-3 TRBV15 NA TRBD2 TGTGCCACCAGCAGGTACCGGGACTACCTCACAGATACGCAGTATTTT CATSRYRDYLTDTQYF
TRBJ2-7 TRBV6-5 NA TRBD1 TGTGCCAGCAGTAAATCCCTGGACAGGGATTACGAGCAGTACTTC CASSKSLDRDYEQYF
TRBJ1-2 TRBV7-9 NA NA TGTGCCAGCAGCTTAGTTCCAGGGCGGGTCTATGGCTACACCTTC CASSLVPGRVYGYTF
TRBJ2-3 TRBV7-2 once NA TGTGCCAGCAGCTTAGTCGGGACATTGAGCACAGATACGCAGTATTTT CASSLVGTLSTDTQYF
TRBJ2-7 TRBV2 NA NA TGTGCCAGCAGCCACCAGTTAGACCTTGGGACGGAAACCTACGAGCAGTACTTC CASSHQLDLGTETYEQYF
TRBJ2-2 TRBV7-8 once NA TGTGCCAGCAGCTCAAAAGGGACTCTGGGGGAGCTGTTTTTT CASSSKGTLGELFF
TRBJ2-7 TRBV2 NA TRBD2 TGTGCCAGCACCAGGACTAGCGGGAGTAATGGCGAGCAGTACTTC CASTRTSGSNGEQYF
TRBJ2-1 TRBV10-2 NA TRBD2 TGCGCCAGCAGAGCGGGAGACAATGAGCAGTTCTTC CASRAGDNEQFF
TRBJ1-5 TRBV10-3 NA NA TGTGCCATCAGTGAGTCGGGGGGCGCGGGTCAGCCCCAGCATTTT CAISESGGAGQPQHF
TRBJ1-2 TRBV5-1 NA NA TGCGCCAGCAGCGTCTGGGGTACGGAGTCCTACACCTTC CASSVWGTESYTF
TRBJ2-7 TRBV10-3 NA NA TGTGCCATCAGTCCGGGGCAGCCCTACGAGCAGTACTTC CAISPGQPYEQYF
TRBJ2-7 TRBV5-1 NA TRBD1 TGCGCCAGCAGCCCCCCGACAGGGGGCAAAAACGAGCAGTACTTC CASSPPTGGKNEQYF
TRBJ2-7 TRBV6-5 NA TRBD1 TGTGCCAGCAGCAGACAGGGTGGTGCCGCCGAGCAGTACTTC CASSRQGGAAEQYF
TRBJ2-7 TRBV15 NA NA TGTGCCACCAGCAGAGACCCTAGCGTCTACGAGCAGTACTTC CATSRDPSVYEQYF
TRBJ1-1 TRBV29-1 NA NA TGCAGCGTTGAAGTGGAGGGAAAGTATACTGAAGCTTTCTTT CSVEVEGKYTEAFF
TRBJ1-6 TRBV6-1 NA NA TGTGCCAGCAGTGAGGGACTTCAGCGCCTGTATTCACCCCTCCACTTT CASSEGLQRLYSPLHF
TRBJ1-5 TRBV28 NA TRBD1 TGTGCCAGCAGTCCACATCTAGACAGGGGAGGGAATCAGCCCCAGCATTTT CASSPHLDRGGNQPQHF
TRBJ2-1 TRBV28 NA NA TGTGCCAGCAGTTTTATTCAGTTTAATGAGCAGTTCTTC CASSFIQFNEQFF
TRBJ1-2 TRBV7-8 NA NA TGTGCCAGCAGCGTAAAGTGGGGGGCGGCCGATGGCTACACCTTC CASSVKWGAADGYTF
TRBJ2-3 TRBV30 NA NA TGTGCCTGGAGTGTTGGCGGGGCACAAGTGGATACGCAGTATTTT CAWSVGGAQVDTQYF
TRBJ2-1 TRBV4-2 NA NA TGTGCCAGCAGCCAAGAAGAGGGGACTTACAATGAGCAGTTCTTC CASSQEEGTYNEQFF
TRBJ2-7 TRBV7-9 NA NA TGTGCCAGCAGCTTCCCATCGGGGTCCCTCTCCTACGAGCAGTACTTC CASSFPSGSLSYEQYF
TRBJ2-1 TRBV5-5 NA TRBD1 TGTGCCAGCAGCTTGGGAGACAGGGCCTCCGATGAGCAGTTCTTC CASSLGDRASDEQFF
TRBJ1-4 TRBV5-1 NA NA TGCGCCAGCAGCTTGGTCGTTGGGCCGAATGAAAAACTGTTTTTT CASSLVVGPNEKLFF
TRBJ2-4 TRBV14 NA NA TGTGCCAGCAGGGGGTCCCTAGAGGACACCGAACTAAACATTCAGTACTTC CASRGSLEDTELNIQYF
TRBJ1-6 TRBV7-9 NA NA TGTGCCAGCAGCTTAGACCAGGGGTATAATTCACCCCTCCACTTT CASSLDQGYNSPLHF
TRBJ1-2 TRBV5-6 NA NA TGTGCCAGCAGCCCGTCCAGAGCTAACTATGGCTACACCTTC CASSPSRANYGYTF